The 10 T cell receptor beta chains reported below all come from one sample, sequenced in a study of blood T cell repertoires in COVID-19. This table comes from immunoSEQ multiplex PCR, and its TCRdb copy is limited to in-frame clones, with some not included. Among 63,000 or so clones listed, roughly 91% were seen once. Source material: peripheral blood. The receptors stem from a human donor in a cohort sampled during active COVID-19.

The table lists this clone with a count of one. The chain uses TRBV2 and TRBJ2-3; TRBD2 might be the D (5 bases). V lost 1 base and J 0 bases, leaving 8 bases between the germline ends. The CDR3 is 15 residues long. Germline V CDR1 and CDR2: SNHLY, FYNNEI. CDR3 nucleotide sequence: TGTGCCAGCAGTGAAGAAGCGGTTAGCACAGATACGCAGTATTTT. Translating gives CASSEEAVSTDTQYF.

V and J are TRBV28 and TRBJ1-2; a possible D gene is TRBD1 (6 bases). Trimming took 7 bases from V and 8 from J, leaving 11 bases between them. This CDR3 comprises 11 residues. The V gene's germline CDR1 is MDHEN and CDR2 SYDVKM. CDR3: CASTLGQGYTF. CDR3 DNA: TGTGCCAGCACCCTCGGACAGGGCTACACCTTC.

V usage is TRBV6-5 and J usage is TRBJ2-5, with TRBD2 as a possible D gene (7 bases). CDR1 is MNHEY, CDR2 SVGAGI, per germline. This CDR3 comprises 13 residues. V gave up 6 bases and J gave up 5 bases, with 13 bases separating them. The DNA for the CDR3 is TGTGCCAGCAGCGAGCCGGGGGGCGAGACCCAGTACTTC. Residues: CASSEPGGETQYF.

The chain combines TRBV28 with TRBJ2-5; 8 bases are shared with TRBD2. After removal of 1 base from V and 3 bases from J, the junction contained 16 bases not matched to a gene. The CDR3 runs to 19 residues. Looked up from germline, CDR1 is MDHEN and CDR2 is SYDVKM. This CDR3 reads CASSLYLSSGYLGEETQYF. For the CDR3, the DNA is TGTGCCAGCAGTTTATACCTCTCTAGCGGGTACCTGGGGGAAGAGACCCAGTACTTC.

This rearrangement joins TRBV5-4 to TRBJ1-5, with TRBD1 as a possible D gene (6 bases). Germline-derived CDR1 and CDR2 are SGHNT and YYREEE (reference sequence). This CDR3 is built from 13 residues. The ends were cut back, 2 bases at V and 6 bases at J, with 9 bases in the middle. This CDR3 is CASSFPGAQPQHF. For the CDR3, the DNA is TGTGCCAGCAGCTTCCCAGGGGCTCAGCCCCAGCATTTT.

The CDR3 loop reads CASSEGQLYGYTF. DNA of the CDR3: TGTGCCAGCAGCGAGGGACAGCTCTATGGCTACACCTTC. This chain joins TRBV11-2 and TRBJ1-2, with 7 bases matching TRBD1. V lost 5 bases and J lost 4; bases outside the gene matches: 4. The CDR3 is 13 amino acids. Germline lookup yields CDR1 SGHAT and CDR2 FQNNGV.

CDR3 region: CASSFGTSYNEQFF. CDR3 nucleotide sequence: TGTGCCAGCAGTTTCGGTACCTCCTACAATGAGCAGTTCTTC. The chain combines TRBV27 with TRBJ2-1; no clear D. The V gene lost 3 bases and the J gene lost 0 bases, with 6 bases spanning the gap. The CDR3 totals 14 residues. In germline, CDR1 is MNHEY, CDR2 SMNVEV (reference sequence).

The V and J genes are TRBV18 and TRBJ2-2; TRBD1 aligns across 9 bases. The CDR3 length is 15 residues. Looked up from germline, CDR1 is KGHSH and CDR2 is LQKENI. V dropped 6 bases and J dropped 4; count of bases not matched to a gene: 6. The CDR3, as DNA: TGTGCCAGCTCCCCAGACAGGGGGATCACCGGGGAGCTGTTTTTT. This translates into CASSPDRGITGELFF.

The sample holds a few counts of this clone. V and J are TRBV12-5 and TRBJ2-1; 9 bases align to TRBD2. This CDR3 has 14 amino acids. Germline loops: CDR1 LGHNT, CDR2 FRNRAP. The V gene end was trimmed by 2 bases and the J gene end by 9 bases; junction bases not matched to a gene: 5. The CDR3 bases are TGTGCTAGTGGTTTGCCCCTAGCGGGACTTGAGCAGTTCTTC. Its protein is CASGLPLAGLEQFF.

In this sample, this clone turned up once. The genes are TRBV4-1 and TRBJ2-1, with a tentative D call TRBD2 (5 bases). V lost 7 bases, J lost 4 bases, and 8 bases lay in between. CDR1 and CDR2 (germline): MGHRA, YSYEKL. This CDR3 spans 12 amino acids. CDR3 in amino acids: CASNGEYNEQFF. In nucleotides, the CDR3 is TGCGCCAGCAACGGGGAGTACAATGAGCAGTTCTTC.